This T cell receptor (beta chain) was recorded in a study of control samples from healthy donors and cancer patients. Here immunoSEQ multiplex PCR was the method, and the copy in TCRdb shows in-frame clones only, minus some. The table lists tens of thousands of clones, about 87% of them singletons. This CDR3 is built from 14 residues. Germline V gene sequence: CDR1 MGHRA, CDR2 YSYEKL. Trimming removed 6 bases from V and 5 bases from J; junction bases left unmatched: 5. The gene calls are TRBV4-1 and TRBJ1-5; TRBD1 aligns across 9 bases. The sequence derives from a man aged 50 to 59 in good health. The sample was blood. In nucleotides, the CDR3 is TGCGCCAGCAGATCAACAGGGGGCGATCAGCCCCAGCATTTT. Translation: CASRSTGGDQPQHF.